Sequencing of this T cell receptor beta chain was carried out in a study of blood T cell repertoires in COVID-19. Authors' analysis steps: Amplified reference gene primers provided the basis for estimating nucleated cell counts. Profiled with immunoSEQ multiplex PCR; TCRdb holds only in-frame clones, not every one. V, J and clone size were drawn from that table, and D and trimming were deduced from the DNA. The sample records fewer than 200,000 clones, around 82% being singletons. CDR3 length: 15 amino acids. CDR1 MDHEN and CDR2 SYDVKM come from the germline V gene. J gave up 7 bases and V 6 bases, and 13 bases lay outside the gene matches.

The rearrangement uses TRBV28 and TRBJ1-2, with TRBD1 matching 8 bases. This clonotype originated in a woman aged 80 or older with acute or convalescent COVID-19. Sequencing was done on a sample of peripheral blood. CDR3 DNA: TGTGCCAGCAGCCCGGGGGGACAGGATAGGGGTGGCTACACCTTC. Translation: CASSPGGQDRGGYTF.